The clone carrying this T cell receptor (beta chain) was observed a handful of times. As handled by the study authors: Estimated nucleated cell counts came from reference gene primer amplification. Assay: immunoSEQ multiplex PCR; the TCRdb copy retains only in-frame clones and omits some. V and J calls and clone size are as listed in that table; D and trimming were resolved from the DNA. The sample lists about 13,000 clones, around 90% seen once, with less than 25% in the top ten. These data originate in a study of blood T cell repertoires in COVID-19. The CDR3 length is 16 residues. Germline V gene lookup returns CDR1 SEHNR and CDR2 FQNEAQ (reference sequence). With 3 bases clipped from V and 0 bases from J, the junction kept 5 bases outside the gene matches.

The clonotype comes from a human donor with active COVID-19. The donor label of this sample is uncertain. J is TRBJ2-7 and V is TRBV7-9, with 10 bases matching TRBD1. Input material: peripheral blood. CDR3 nucleotide sequence: TGTGCCAGCAGCTTGGGCGGACAGGGGGGCTCCTACGAGCAGTACTTC. Its protein is CASSLGGQGGSYEQYF. Based on the CDR3 plus reference TRBV7-9 and TRBJ2-7, the full variable domain is DTGVSQNPRHKITKRGQNVTFRCDPISEHNRLYWYRQTLGQGPEFLTYFQNEAQLEKSRLLSDRFSAERPKGSFSTLEIQRTEQGDSAMYLCASSLGGQGGSYEQYFGPGTRLTVT.